This TCR beta chain derives from a study of T cell repertoires in cytomegalovirus infection. Points from the study as a whole: HLA-C-restricted CMV clonotypes gave the most frequent clonotype in two of eight donors.

With 4 bases clipped from V and 15 bases from J, the junction kept 11 bases outside the gene matches. This CDR3 contains 13 residues. Germline CDR1 is SGHRS and CDR2 is YFSETQ. Each CDR3 protein is one row after TCRdb ran MiXCR on the reads. Of about 570,000 distinct CDR3 sequences in the sample, around two fifths were seen once. The table lists this clonotype with a few counts. The antigen remains unidentified. This chain connects TRBV5-1 to TRBJ1-5, with 9 bases fitting TRBD1. This clonotype was obtained from a human donor in good health (CMV status not recorded). Some clones in this sample may be carry-over from other donors' samples. The sample in question was cultured PBMCs, obtained from culture after CMV antigen stimulation. The CDR3 nucleotides read TGCGCCAGCAGCGAGGGACAGGGCCTCCAGCTGCATTTT. Translation: CASSEGQGLQLHF. Using reference TRBV5-1 and TRBJ1-5 for the parts outside the CDR3, the full variable domain is KAGVTQTPRYLIKTRGQQVTLSCSPISGHRSVSWYQQTPGQGLQFLFEYFSETQRNKGNFPGRFSGRQFSNSRSEMNVSTLELGDSALYLCASSEGQGLQLHFGDGTRLSIL.